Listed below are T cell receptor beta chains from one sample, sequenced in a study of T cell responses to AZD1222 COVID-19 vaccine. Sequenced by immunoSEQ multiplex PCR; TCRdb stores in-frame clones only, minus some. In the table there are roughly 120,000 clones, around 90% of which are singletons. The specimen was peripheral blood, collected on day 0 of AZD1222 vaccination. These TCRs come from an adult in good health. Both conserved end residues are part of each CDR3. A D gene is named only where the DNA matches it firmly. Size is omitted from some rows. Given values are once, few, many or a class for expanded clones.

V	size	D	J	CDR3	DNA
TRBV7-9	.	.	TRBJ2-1	CASSPRDTFNEQFF	TGTGCCAGCAGCCCCCGGGACACGTTCAATGAGCAGTTCTTC
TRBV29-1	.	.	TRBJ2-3	CSVEGRFTDTQYF	TGCAGCGTTGAAGGCAGATTCACAGATACGCAGTATTTT
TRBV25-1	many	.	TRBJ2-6	CASSEGHGLTF	TGTGCCAGCAGTGAGGGACATGGCCTGACTTTC
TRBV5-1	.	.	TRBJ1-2	CASSGRDFTYGYTF	TGCGCCAGCAGCGGAAGGGACTTTACCTATGGCTACACCTTC
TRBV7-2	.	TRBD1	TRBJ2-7	CASSSTGGSYEQYF	TGTGCCAGCAGCTCGACAGGGGGTTCCTACGAGCAGTACTTC
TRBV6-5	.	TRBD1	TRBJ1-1	CASSYSWTGDTEAFF	TGTGCCAGCAGTTACTCATGGACAGGGGACACTGAAGCTTTCTTT
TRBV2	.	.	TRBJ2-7	CASSDLGYEQYF	TGTGCCAGCAGCGACCTTGGATACGAGCAGTACTTC
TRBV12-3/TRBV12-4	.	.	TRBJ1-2	CASTQGGLYGYTF	TGTGCCAGCACCCAAGGGGGGCTCTATGGCTACACCTTC
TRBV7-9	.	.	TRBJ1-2	CASSLGTDTQAF	TGTGCCAGCAGCTTAGGGACAGACACCCAAGCCTTC
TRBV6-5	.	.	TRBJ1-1	CASGLLERTEAFF	TGTGCCAGCGGACTTCTCGAGAGAACTGAAGCTTTCTTT
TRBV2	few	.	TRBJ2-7	CASSEFTPYEQYF	TGTGCCAGCAGTGAATTTACGCCCTACGAGCAGTACTTC
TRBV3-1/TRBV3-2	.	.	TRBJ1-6	CASSQAGNSPLHF	TGTGCCAGCAGCCAAGCGGGTAATTCACCCCTCCACTTT
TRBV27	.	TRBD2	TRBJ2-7	CASRLAGEGYEQYF	TGTGCCAGCAGACTAGCGGGAGAGGGCTACGAGCAGTACTTC
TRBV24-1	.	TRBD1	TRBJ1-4	CATSDLNPGQGHNEKLFF	TGTGCCACCAGTGATTTAAACCCCGGACAGGGACATAATGAAAAACTGTTTTTT
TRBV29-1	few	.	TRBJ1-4	CSVEDGLNEKLFF	TGCAGCGTTGAGGACGGCCTAAATGAAAAACTGTTTTTT
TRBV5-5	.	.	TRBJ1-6	CASSRTDEYNSPLHF	TGTGCCAGCAGCCGGACTGACGAATATAATTCACCCCTCCACTTT
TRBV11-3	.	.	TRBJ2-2	CASSLAGIRELFF	TGTGCCAGCAGCTTAGCTGGGATCCGGGAGCTGTTTTTT
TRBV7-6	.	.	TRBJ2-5	CASSLRRGMGLETQYF	TGTGCCAGCAGCTTAAGGCGGGGTATGGGATTAGAGACCCAGTACTTC
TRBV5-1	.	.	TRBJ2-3	CASSLESTGTWGLNTQYF	TGCGCCAGCAGCTTGGAGAGTACCGGGACTTGGGGATTGAATACGCAGTATTTT
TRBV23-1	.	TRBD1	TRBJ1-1	CASSPGQGIRNTEAFF	TGCGCCAGCAGTCCGGGACAGGGAATTAGGAACACTGAAGCTTTCTTT
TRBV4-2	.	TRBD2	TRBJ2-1	CASSHLGPGLADDDEQFF	TGTGCCAGCAGCCACCTCGGCCCCGGACTAGCCGACGACGATGAGCAGTTCTTC
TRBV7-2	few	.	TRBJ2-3	CASSLVATRTDTQYF	TGTGCCAGCAGCTTAGTAGCGACCCGGACAGATACGCAGTATTTT
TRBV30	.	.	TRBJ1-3	CAWSAGSGNTIYF	TGTGCCTGGAGTGCAGGCTCTGGAAACACCATATATTTT
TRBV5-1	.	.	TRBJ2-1	CASSLEAVHNEQFF	TGCGCCAGCAGCTTGGAGGCTGTCCACAATGAGCAGTTCTTC
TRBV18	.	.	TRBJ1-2	CASSPDSLNYGYTF	TGTGCCAGCTCACCTGACAGTCTTAACTATGGCTACACCTTC
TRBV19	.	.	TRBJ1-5	CASSIGEYQPQHF	TGTGCCAGTAGTATAGGGGAGTACCAGCCCCAGCATTTT
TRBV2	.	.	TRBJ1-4	CASRGRPEKLFF	TGTGCCAGCAGGGGGCGGCCCGAAAAACTGTTTTTT